One and the same sample provided the 8 T cell receptor beta chains below, sequenced in a study of blood T cell repertoires in COVID-19 (TCRdb year 2020). Receptor libraries were prepared by the immunoSEQ multiplex PCR assay. TCRdb carries this immuneACCESS record with in-frame sequences only. Its versions omit some clonotypes, under half of them owing to an unresolved V gene in the studies checked, with the rest unexplained. The sample profile shows fewer than 200,000 clones; 70% to 85% of them were found once. The top ten clones comprise around 1.2% of the sample. The source material was peripheral blood. The receptor source for this set is a man aged 60 to 69 who had recovered from COVID-19.

The chain has TRBV5-1 and TRBJ2-3, with TRBD2 identical over 7 bases. The V gene end was trimmed by 0 bases and the J gene end by 2 bases; junction bases not matched to a gene: 6. Germline-derived CDR1 and CDR2 are SGHRS and YFSETQ. The CDR3 is 16 residues long. DNA for the CDR3: TGCGCCAGCAGCTTGGCGGCCAGCGGGGACACAGATACGCAGTATTTT. It yields the protein CASSLAASGDTDTQYF. Complete variable domain (other parts from reference TRBV5-1 and TRBJ2-3): KAGVTQTPRYLIKTRGQQVTLSCSPISGHRSVSWYQQTPGQGLQFLFEYFSETQRNKGNFPGRFSGRQFSNSRSEMNVSTLELGDSALYLCASSLAASGDTDTQYFGPGTRLTVL.

J is TRBJ2-7 and V is TRBV6-5; 9 bases fit TRBD1. This CDR3 is 14 amino acids long. Looked up from germline, CDR1 is MNHEY and CDR2 is SVGAGI. Trimming cost V 6 bases and J 5 bases; bases outside gene matches: 8. CDR3 DNA sequence: TGTGCCAGCAGCCCCTGGACAGGGGAAAACGAGCAGTACTTC. This sequence encodes CASSPWTGENEQYF.

This clone was seen more than once but under ten times. The chain carries TRBV30 and TRBJ1-2; D is possibly TRBD1 (6 bases). The V gene's germline CDR1 is GTSNPN and CDR2 SVGIG (reference sequence). Trimming removed 3 bases at V and 4 bases at J, with 15 bases between. The CDR3 runs 14 residues. Here the CDR3 reads CAWRVQGISYGYTF. CDR3 nucleotide sequence: TGTGCCTGGAGGGTCCAGGGGATTAGCTATGGCTACACCTTC. The entire variable domain, with the rest obtained from reference TRBV30 and TRBJ1-2, is as follows: SQTIHQWPATLVQPVGSPLSLECTVEGTSNPNLYWYRQAAGRGLQLLFYSVGIGQISSEVPQNLSASRPQDRQFILSSKKLLLSDSGFYLCAWRVQGISYGYTFGSGTRLTVV.

CDR3 DNA sequence: TGTGCCTGGAGTCGGGGTGGGGAGACCCAGTACTTC. Translated, it gives CAWSRGGETQYF. This rearrangement joins TRBV30 to TRBJ2-5; possibly TRBD2 for D (5 bases). V was trimmed by 2 bases and J by 5 bases, leaving 9 bases between them. Germline CDR1 reads GTSNPN; CDR2 reads SVGIG (reference sequence). The CDR3 has 12 amino acids.

The chain links TRBV2 to TRBJ2-1; 7 bases align to TRBD2. From germline, CDR1 is SNHLY and CDR2 FYNNEI. The J segment lost 8 bases and the V segment lost 2 bases, leaving 9 bases of the junction unmatched. The CDR3 contains 15 residues. The chain's CDR3 is CASSEKETSFDEQFF. The CDR3 nucleotides read TGTGCCAGCAGTGAAAAGGAGACTAGCTTTGATGAGCAGTTCTTC.

J is TRBJ1-3 and V is TRBV3-1 (or the pseudogene TRBV3-2), with a possible D match to TRBD1 (5 bases). Germline CDR1 LGHDT, CDR2 YNNKEL (reference sequence). The CDR3 is made up of 14 amino acids. V shed 4 bases and J shed 3 bases, with 10 bases lying between them. The CDR3 loop reads CASSLGGFGNTIYF. In DNA form, the CDR3 reads TGTGCCAGCAGCCTCGGGGGGTTTGGAAACACCATATATTTT.

The rearrangement joins TRBV29-1 to TRBJ1-1; 7 bases align to TRBD1. The germline V gene encodes CDR1 SQVTM and CDR2 ANQGSEA. This CDR3 spans 13 amino acids. V lost 7 bases to trimming and J lost 2 bases; unmatched junction nucleotides: 7. CDR3 sequence reads: CSAIGQANTEAFF. The CDR3 coding sequence is TGCAGCGCCATCGGACAGGCAAACACTGAAGCTTTCTTT. The whole variable domain, remainder taken from reference TRBV29-1 and TRBJ1-1, is SAVISQKPSRDICQRGTSLTIQCQVDSQVTMMFWYRQQPGQSLTLIATANQGSEATYESGFVIDKFPISRPNLTFSTLTVSNMSPEDSSIYLCSAIGQANTEAFFGQGTRLTVV.

CDR3 residues: CASTQDLNTEAFF. Here the CDR3 DNA reads TGTGCCAGCACACAGGATCTGAACACTGAAGCTTTCTTT. The V call is TRBV6-4, the J call TRBJ1-1, with D possibly matching TRBD1 (5 bases). Germline-derived CDR1 and CDR2 are MRHNA and SNTAGT. V was trimmed by 7 bases and J by 0 bases, leaving 9 bases between them. The length of the CDR3 is 13 residues.